These 4 T cell receptor beta chains originate from one sample sequenced in a study of CD8 T cells in ankylosing spondylitis (dated by TCRdb to about 2017). Libraries were constructed by 5' RACE. Instrument on record: Illumina HiSeq 2500. TCRdb reran the public reads through fastp at Q25 and MiXCR, keeping productive beta chains. Rows are unified per CDR3 protein, each entry keeping the most common DNA and genes. The sample table holds 200,000 to 250,000 distinct CDR3 sequences, of which 10% to 13% were seen once. The ten largest account for 21% of the sample. Specimen: blood, either unsorted or a sorted T cell fraction (not recorded which). Receptors were obtained from a male donor with ankylosing spondylitis or in good health (not recorded which).

The table lists this clonotype with many counts. V and J are TRBV20-1 and TRBJ2-3, with D possibly being TRBD1 (6 bases). Deletions cut 0 bases from V and 0 bases from J, with 13 bases between. Germline lookup yields CDR1 DFQATT and CDR2 SNEGSKA (reference sequence). The CDR3 is 16 residues long. CDR3 protein: CSARDLRQDSTDTQYF. CDR3 bases: TGCAGTGCTAGAGACCTGAGACAGGATAGCACAGATACGCAGTATTTT.

This clonotype occurred many times. The V call is TRBV5-1, the J call TRBJ1-1; a possible D gene is TRBD1 (5 bases). This CDR3 has 13 residues. Germline CDR1 is SGHRS and CDR2 is YFSETQ. The V end lost 4 bases, the J end lost 5 bases, and 12 bases lay between the germline ends. The CDR3 nucleotides read TGCGCCAGCAGCACCCCTGGGGGAACTGAAGCTTTCTTT. It codes for CASSTPGGTEAFF. Full variable domain (outside the CDR3, taken from reference TRBV5-1 and TRBJ1-1): KAGVTQTPRYLIKTRGQQVTLSCSPISGHRSVSWYQQTPGQGLQFLFEYFSETQRNKGNFPGRFSGRQFSNSRSEMNVSTLELGDSALYLCASSTPGGTEAFFGQGTRLTVV.

Worth noting for this clonotype: Just one base apart from a much larger clone, this may be a read error. The gene calls are TRBV5-1 and TRBJ2-5, with 7 bases that match TRBD2. This CDR3 has 14 residues. CDR1 and CDR2 from the germline V gene are SGHRS and YFSETQ. The DNA of the CDR3 is TGCGCCAGCAGCCCAGCGGGGCTGCCAGAGACCCAGTCCTTC. Amino acid sequence: CASSPAGLPETQSF.

This clonotype was observed at least ten times. The V call is TRBV20-1, the J call TRBJ2-1; 7 bases map to TRBD2. There are 17 residues in the CDR3. Germline CDR1 reads DFQATT; CDR2 reads SNEGSKA (reference sequence). J gave up 7 bases and V 1 base, and 16 bases lay outside the gene matches. CDR3 amino acids: CSARASENGGKLNEQFF. CDR3 in DNA: TGCAGTGCTAGAGCTTCCGAGAACGGGGGGAAGTTGAATGAGCAGTTCTTC.